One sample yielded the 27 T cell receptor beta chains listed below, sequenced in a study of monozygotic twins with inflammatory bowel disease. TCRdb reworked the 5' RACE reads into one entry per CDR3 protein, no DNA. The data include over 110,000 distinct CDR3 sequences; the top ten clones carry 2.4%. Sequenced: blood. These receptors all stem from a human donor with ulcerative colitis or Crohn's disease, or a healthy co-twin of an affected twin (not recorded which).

CDR3 sequence reads: CASSEALQGLGAKNIQYF. The V gene is TRBV2, the J gene TRBJ2-4; TCRdb indicates TRBD2, and absent DNA this call remains unverified. The CDR3 extends over 18 amino acids. Germline assignment: CDR1 SNHLY and CDR2 FYNNEI.

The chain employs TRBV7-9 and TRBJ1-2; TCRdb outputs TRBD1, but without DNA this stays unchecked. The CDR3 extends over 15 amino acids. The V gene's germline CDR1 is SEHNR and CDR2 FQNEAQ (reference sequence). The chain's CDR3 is CASSSPSGPNYGYTF.

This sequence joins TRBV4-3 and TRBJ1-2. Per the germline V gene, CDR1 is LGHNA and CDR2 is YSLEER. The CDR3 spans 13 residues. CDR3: CASSQEVHYGYTF.

CDR3 amino acids: CASSFDGSGNTIYF. The chain joins TRBV5-1 to TRBJ1-3. The CDR3 totals 14 residues. Germline-derived CDR1 and CDR2 are SGHRS and YFSETQ.

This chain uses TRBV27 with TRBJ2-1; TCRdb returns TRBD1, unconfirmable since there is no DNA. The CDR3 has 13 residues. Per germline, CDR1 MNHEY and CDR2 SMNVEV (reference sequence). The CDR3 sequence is CASSLWGSSEQFF.

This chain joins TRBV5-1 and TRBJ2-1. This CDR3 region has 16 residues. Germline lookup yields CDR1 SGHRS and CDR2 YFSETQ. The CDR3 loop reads CASSLDIGPSYNEQFF.

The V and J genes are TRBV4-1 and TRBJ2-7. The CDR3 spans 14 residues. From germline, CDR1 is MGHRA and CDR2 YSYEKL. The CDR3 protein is CASSQEGRMYEQYF.

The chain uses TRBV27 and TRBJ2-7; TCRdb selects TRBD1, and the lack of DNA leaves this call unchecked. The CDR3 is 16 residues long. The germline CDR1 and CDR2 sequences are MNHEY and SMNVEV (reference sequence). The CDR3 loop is CASSFRIGQGEYEQYF.

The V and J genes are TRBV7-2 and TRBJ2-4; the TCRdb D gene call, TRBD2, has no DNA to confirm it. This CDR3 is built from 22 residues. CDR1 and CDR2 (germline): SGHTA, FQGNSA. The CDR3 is CASSAGLAGGRVGPLAKNIQYF.

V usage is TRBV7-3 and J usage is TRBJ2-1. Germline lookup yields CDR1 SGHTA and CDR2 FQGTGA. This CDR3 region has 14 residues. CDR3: CASSSRTGSNEQFF. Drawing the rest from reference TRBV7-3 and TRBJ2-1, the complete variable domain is GAGVSQTPSNKVTEKGKYVELRCDPISGHTALYWYRQSLGQGPEFLIYFQGTGAADDSGLPNDRFFAVRPEGSVSTLKIQRTERGDSAVYLCASSSRTGSNEQFFGPGTRLTVL.

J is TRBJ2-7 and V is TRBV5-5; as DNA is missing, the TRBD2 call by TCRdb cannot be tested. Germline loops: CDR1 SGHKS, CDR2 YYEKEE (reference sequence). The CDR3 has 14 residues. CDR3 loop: CASSILAVTYEQYF.

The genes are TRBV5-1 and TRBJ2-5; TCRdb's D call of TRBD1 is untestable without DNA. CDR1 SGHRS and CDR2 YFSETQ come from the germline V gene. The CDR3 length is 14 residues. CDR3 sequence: CASSTTDRVETQYF.

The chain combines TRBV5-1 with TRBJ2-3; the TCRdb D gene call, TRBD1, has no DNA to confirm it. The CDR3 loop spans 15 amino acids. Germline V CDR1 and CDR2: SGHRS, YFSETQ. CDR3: CASSSNTGGTDTQYF. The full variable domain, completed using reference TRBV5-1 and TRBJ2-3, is KAGVTQTPRYLIKTRGQQVTLSCSPISGHRSVSWYQQTPGQGLQFLFEYFSETQRNKGNFPGRFSGRQFSNSRSEMNVSTLELGDSALYLCASSSNTGGTDTQYFGPGTRLTVL.

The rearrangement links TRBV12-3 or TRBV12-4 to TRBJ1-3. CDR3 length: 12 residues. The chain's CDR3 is CASTTDRNTIYF.

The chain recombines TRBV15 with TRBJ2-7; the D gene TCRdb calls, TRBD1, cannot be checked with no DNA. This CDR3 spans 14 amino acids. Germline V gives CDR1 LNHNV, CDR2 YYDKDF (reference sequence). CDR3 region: CATSRNRGAYEQYF.

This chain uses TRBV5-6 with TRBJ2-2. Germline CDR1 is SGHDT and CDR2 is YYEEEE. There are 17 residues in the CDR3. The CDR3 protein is CASSEDRVSANTGELFF.

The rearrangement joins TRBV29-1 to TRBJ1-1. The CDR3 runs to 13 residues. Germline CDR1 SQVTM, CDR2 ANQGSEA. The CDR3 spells CSVEDRRLTEAFF.

Here the CDR3 reads CASSLWGGPGANNEQFF. The V and J genes are TRBV7-3 and TRBJ2-1; TCRdb returns TRBD1, unconfirmable since there is no DNA. This CDR3 has 17 amino acids. Germline V gives CDR1 SGHTA, CDR2 FQGTGA.

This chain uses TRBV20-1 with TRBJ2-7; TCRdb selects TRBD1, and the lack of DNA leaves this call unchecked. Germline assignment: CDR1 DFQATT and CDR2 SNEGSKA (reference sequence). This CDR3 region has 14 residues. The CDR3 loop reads CSAIIPGQTYEQYF.

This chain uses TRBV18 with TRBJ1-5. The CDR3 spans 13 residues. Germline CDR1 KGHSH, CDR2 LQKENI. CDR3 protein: CASSPQDNQPQHF. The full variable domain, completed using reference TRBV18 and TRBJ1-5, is NAGVMQNPRHLVRRRGQEARLRCSPMKGHSHVYWYRQLPEEGLKFMVYLQKENIIDESGMPKERFSAEFPKEGPSILRIQQVVRGDSAAYFCASSPQDNQPQHFGDGTRLSIL.

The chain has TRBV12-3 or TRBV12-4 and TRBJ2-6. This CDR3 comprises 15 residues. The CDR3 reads CASIKDSSGANVLTF.

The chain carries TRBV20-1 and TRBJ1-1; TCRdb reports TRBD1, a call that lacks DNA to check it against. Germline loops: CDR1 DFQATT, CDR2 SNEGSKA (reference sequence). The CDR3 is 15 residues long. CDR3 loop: CSAKTFGTGNTEAFF.

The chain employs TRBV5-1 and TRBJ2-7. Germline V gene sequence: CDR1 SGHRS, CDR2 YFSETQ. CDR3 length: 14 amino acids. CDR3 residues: CASSLGRRIYEQYF. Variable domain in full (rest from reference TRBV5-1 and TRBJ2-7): KAGVTQTPRYLIKTRGQQVTLSCSPISGHRSVSWYQQTPGQGLQFLFEYFSETQRNKGNFPGRFSGRQFSNSRSEMNVSTLELGDSALYLCASSLGRRIYEQYFGPGTRLTVT.

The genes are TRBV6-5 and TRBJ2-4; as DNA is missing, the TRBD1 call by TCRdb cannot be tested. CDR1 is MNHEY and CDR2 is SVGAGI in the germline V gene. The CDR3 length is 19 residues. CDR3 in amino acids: CASSYSGTGGAFAKNMQYF.

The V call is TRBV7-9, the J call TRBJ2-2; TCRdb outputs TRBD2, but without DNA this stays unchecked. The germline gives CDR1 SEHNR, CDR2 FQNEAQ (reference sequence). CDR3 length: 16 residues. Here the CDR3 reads CASSPPSGERTGELFF.

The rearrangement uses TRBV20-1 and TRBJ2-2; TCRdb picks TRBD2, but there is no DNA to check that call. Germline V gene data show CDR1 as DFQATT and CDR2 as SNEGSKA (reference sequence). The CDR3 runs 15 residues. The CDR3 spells CSAPDRGLRTGELFF.

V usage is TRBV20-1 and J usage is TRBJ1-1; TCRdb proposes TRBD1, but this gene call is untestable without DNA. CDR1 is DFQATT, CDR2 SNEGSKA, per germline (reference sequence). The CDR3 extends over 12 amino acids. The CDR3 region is CSASRDRSQAFF.